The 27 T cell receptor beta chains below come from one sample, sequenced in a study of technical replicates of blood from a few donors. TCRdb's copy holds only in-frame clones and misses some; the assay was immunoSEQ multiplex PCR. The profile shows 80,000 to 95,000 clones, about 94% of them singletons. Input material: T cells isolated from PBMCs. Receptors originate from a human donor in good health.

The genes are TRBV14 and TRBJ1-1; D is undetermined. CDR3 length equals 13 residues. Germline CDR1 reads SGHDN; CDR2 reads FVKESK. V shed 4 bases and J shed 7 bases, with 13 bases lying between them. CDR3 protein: CASSPLDGNEAFF. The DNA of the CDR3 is TGTGCCAGCAGCCCCCTAGACGGGAATGAAGCTTTCTTT.

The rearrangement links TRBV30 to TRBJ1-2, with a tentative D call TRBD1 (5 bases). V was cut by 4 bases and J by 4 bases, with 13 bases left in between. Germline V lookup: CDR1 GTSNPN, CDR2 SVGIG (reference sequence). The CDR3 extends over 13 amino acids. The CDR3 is CAWKGVFRYGYTF. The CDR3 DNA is TGTGCCTGGAAAGGGGTATTTCGCTATGGCTACACCTTC.

The DNA of the CDR3 is TGTGCCAGCAAACTAGCGGGCGGGACCGGGGAGCTGTTTTTT. The encoded protein is CASKLAGGTGELFF. The chain is built from TRBV2 and TRBJ2-2, with 9 positions matching TRBD2. CDR3 size: 14 residues. Germline trimming cut 7 bases from V and 5 bases from J; bases unmatched to any gene: 5. Germline-derived CDR1 and CDR2 are SNHLY and FYNNEI.

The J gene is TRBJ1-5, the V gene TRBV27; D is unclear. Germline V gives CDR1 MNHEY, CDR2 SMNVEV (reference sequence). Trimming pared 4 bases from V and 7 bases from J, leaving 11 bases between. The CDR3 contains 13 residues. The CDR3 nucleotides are TGTGCCAGCAGTTCCCCGGGGATCCAGCCCCAGCATTTT. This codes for CASSSPGIQPQHF.

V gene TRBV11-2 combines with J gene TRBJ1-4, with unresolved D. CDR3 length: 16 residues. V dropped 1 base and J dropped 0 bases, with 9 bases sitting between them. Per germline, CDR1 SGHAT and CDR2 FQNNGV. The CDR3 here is CASSLGSFATNEKLFF. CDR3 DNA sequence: TGTGCCAGCAGCTTAGGTTCGTTTGCAACTAATGAAAAACTGTTTTTT.

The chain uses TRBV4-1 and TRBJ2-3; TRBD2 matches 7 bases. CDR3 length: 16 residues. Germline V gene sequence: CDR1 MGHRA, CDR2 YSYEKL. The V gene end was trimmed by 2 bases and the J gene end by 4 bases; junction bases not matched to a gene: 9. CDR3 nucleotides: TGCGCCAGCAGCCAAATAGGGCGGGAGAGCGCAGATACGCAGTATTTT. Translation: CASSQIGRESADTQYF.

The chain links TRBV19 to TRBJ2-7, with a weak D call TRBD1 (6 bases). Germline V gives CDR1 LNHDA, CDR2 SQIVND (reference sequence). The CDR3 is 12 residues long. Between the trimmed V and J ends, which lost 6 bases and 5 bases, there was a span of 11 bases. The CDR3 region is CASSPQGNEQYF. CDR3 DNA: TGTGCCAGTAGCCCACAGGGTAACGAGCAGTACTTC.

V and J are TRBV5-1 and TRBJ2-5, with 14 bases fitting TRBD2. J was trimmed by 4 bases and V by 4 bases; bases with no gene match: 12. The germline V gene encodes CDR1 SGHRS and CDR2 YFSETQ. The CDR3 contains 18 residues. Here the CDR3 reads CASSPSGTSGSPPETQYF. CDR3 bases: TGCGCCAGCAGCCCTAGCGGGACTAGCGGGAGCCCCCCAGAGACCCAGTACTTC.

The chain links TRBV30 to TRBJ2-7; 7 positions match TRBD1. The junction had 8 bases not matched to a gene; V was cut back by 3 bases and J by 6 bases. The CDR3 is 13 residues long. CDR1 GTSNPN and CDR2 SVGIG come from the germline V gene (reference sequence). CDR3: CAWSRLGTAEQYF. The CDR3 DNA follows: TGTGCCTGGAGCCGACTCGGGACAGCCGAGCAGTACTTC.

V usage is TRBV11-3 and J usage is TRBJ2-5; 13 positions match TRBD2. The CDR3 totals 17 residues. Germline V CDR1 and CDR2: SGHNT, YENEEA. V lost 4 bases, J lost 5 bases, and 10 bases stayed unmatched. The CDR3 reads CASSSALAGGLLETQYF. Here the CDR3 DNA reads TGTGCCAGCAGCTCCGCACTAGCGGGGGGGCTTTTGGAGACCCAGTACTTC.

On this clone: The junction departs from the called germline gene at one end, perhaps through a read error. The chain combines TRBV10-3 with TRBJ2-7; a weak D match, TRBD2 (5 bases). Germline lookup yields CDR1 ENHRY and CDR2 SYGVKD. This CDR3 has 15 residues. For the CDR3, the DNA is TGTGTCATCAGTGAGTCGGGAACTAGTCTCTACGAGCAGTACTTC. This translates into CVISESGTSLYEQYF.

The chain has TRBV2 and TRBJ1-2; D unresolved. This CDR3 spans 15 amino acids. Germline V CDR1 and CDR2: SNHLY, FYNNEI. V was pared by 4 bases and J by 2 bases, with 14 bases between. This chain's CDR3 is CASSVSQLGNYGYTF. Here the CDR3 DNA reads TGTGCCAGCAGTGTAAGCCAACTAGGGAACTATGGCTACACCTTC.

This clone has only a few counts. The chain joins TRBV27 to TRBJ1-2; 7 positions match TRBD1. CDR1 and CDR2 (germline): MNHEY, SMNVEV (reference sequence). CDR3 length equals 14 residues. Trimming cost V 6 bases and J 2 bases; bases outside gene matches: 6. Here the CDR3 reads CASSHDRVNYGYTF. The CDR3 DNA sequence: TGTGCCAGCAGCCATGACAGGGTAAACTATGGCTACACCTTC.

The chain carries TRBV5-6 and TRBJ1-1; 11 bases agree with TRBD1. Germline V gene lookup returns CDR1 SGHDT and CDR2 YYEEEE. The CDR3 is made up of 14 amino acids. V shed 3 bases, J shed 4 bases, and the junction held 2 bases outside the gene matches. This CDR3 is CASSWDRGSTEAFF. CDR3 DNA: TGTGCCAGCAGCTGGGACAGGGGGTCCACTGAAGCTTTCTTT.

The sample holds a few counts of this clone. Here the CDR3 reads CSVGGGTGGTDTQYF. Here the CDR3 DNA reads TGCAGCGTTGGGGGCGGGACAGGGGGCACAGATACGCAGTATTTT. This rearrangement joins TRBV29-1 to TRBJ2-3; 10 nucleotides agree with TRBD1. The V segment lost 4 bases and the J segment 1 base; nucleotides outside the gene matches: 5. The CDR3 has 15 residues. Germline CDR1 and CDR2: SQVTM and ANQGSEA.

The chain's CDR3 is CASSESGAASPLHF. Written as DNA, the CDR3 is TGTGCCAGCAGTGAATCAGGGGCTGCTTCACCCCTCCACTTT. This chain joins TRBV2 and TRBJ1-6; TRBD1 is a possible D gene (6 bases). The CDR3 covers 14 residues. With 2 bases removed from V and 9 bases from J, the gap between germline ends came to 11 bases. CDR1 is SNHLY, CDR2 FYNNEI, per germline.

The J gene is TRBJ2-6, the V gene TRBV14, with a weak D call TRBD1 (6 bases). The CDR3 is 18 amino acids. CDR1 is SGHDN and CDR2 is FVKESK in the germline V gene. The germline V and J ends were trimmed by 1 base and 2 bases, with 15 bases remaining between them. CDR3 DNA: TGTGCCAGCAGCCAAGCTTTTTGGGGGCGGACTGGGGCCAACGTCCTGACTTTC. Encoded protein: CASSQAFWGRTGANVLTF.

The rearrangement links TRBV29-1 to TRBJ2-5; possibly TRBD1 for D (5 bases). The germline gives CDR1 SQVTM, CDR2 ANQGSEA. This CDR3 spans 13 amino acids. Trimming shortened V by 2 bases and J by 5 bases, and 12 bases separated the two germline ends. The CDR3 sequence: CSVENRPEETQYF. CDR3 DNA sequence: TGCAGCGTTGAAAACAGGCCCGAGGAGACCCAGTACTTC.

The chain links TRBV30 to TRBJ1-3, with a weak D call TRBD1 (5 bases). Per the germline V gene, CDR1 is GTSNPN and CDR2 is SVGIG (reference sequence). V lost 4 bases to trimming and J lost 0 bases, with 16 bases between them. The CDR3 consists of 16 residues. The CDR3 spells CAWTIGRVISGNTIYF. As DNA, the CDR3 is TGTGCCTGGACAATTGGCAGGGTAATCTCTGGAAACACCATATATTTT.

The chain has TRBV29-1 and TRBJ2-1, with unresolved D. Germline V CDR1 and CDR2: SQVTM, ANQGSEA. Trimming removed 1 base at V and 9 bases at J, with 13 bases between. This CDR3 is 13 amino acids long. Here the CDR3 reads CSVEAPLSGEQFF. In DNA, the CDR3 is TGCAGCGTTGAAGCCCCCCTAAGTGGTGAGCAGTTCTTC.

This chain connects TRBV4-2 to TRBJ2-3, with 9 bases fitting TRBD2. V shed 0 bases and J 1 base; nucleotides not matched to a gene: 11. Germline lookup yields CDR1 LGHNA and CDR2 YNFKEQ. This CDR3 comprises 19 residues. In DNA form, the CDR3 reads TGTGCCAGCAGCCAAGAACAGGCGGGGGGGCTTTACCGCACAGATACGCAGTATTTT. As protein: CASSQEQAGGLYRTDTQYF.

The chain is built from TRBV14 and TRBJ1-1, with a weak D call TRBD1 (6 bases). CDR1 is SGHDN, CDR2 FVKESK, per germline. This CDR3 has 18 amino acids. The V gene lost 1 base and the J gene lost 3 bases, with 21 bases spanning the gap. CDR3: CASSQGIQGWGFDTEAFF. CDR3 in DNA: TGTGCCAGCAGCCAAGGCATACAGGGTTGGGGATTTGACACTGAAGCTTTCTTT.

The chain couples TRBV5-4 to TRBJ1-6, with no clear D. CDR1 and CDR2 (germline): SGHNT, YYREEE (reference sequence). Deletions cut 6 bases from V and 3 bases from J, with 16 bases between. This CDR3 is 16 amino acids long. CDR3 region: CASKLEPSNYNSPLHF. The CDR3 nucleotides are TGTGCCAGCAAATTGGAGCCGTCGAACTATAATTCACCCCTCCACTTT.

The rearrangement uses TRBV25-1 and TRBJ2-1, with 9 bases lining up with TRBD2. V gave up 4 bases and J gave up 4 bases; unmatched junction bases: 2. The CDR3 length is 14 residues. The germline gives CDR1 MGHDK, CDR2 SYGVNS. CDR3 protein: CASSVAGVYNEQFF. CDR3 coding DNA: TGTGCCAGCAGTGTAGCGGGAGTTTACAATGAGCAGTTCTTC.

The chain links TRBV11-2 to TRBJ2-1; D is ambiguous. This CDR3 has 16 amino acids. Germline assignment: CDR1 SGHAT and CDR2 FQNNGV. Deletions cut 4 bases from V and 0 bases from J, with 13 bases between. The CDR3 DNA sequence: TGTGCCAGCAGCTCCCGAGCCGATAGCTCCTACAATGAGCAGTTCTTC. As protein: CASSSRADSSYNEQFF.

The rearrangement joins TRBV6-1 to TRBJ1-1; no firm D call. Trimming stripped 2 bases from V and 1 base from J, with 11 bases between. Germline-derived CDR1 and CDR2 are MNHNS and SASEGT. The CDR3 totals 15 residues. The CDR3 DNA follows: TGTGCCAGCAGTGAAAGATTTGGGCAGAACACTGAAGCTTTCTTT. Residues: CASSERFGQNTEAFF.

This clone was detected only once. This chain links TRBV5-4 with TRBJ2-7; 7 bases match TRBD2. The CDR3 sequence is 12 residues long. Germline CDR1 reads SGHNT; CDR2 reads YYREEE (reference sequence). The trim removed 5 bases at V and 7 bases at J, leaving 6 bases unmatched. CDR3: CASRHVGGEQYF. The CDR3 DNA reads TGTGCCAGCAGGCATGTGGGGGGGGAGCAGTACTTC. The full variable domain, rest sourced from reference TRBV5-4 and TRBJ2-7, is ETGVTQSPTHLIKTRGQQVTLRCSSQSGHNTVSWYQQALGQGPQFIFQYYREEENGRGNFPPRFSGLQFPNYSSELNVNALELDDSALYLCASRHVGGEQYFGPGTRLTVT.